One T cell receptor beta chain is described in this entry. The entry originates in a study of blood T cell repertoires in COVID-19. V gave up 0 bases and J gave up 4 bases; unmatched junction bases: 10. The CDR3 consists of 17 residues. Germline CDR1 MGHRA, CDR2 YSYEKL. The method was immunoSEQ multiplex PCR; TCRdb's version includes in-frame clones alone and lacks a portion of them. In the table there are about 94,000 clones, about 80% of which are singletons. This chain links TRBV4-1 with TRBJ2-7; 9 bases line up with TRBD2. Sequenced: peripheral blood. The TCR originated in a human donor in a cohort sampled during active COVID-19. The CDR3 coding sequence is TGCGCCAGCAGCCAAGATCGTTATGGCGGGAGGGGATACGAGCAGTACTTC. Amino acid sequence: CASSQDRYGGRGYEQYF.